The T cell receptor beta chain under discussion was sequenced for a study of T cell changes during pregnancy in multiple sclerosis. CDR1 and CDR2 (germline): SGHVS, FQNEAQ. With V trimmed by 5 bases and J by 0 bases, 7 bases remained unmatched. This CDR3 region has 16 residues. Here immunoSEQ multiplex PCR was the method, and the copy in TCRdb shows in-frame clones only, minus some. In the table there are approximately 30,000 clones, 70% to 90% of which are singletons. This TCR came from a female donor with multiple sclerosis, enrolled in a pregnancy study. The chain links TRBV7-8 to TRBJ2-1; 7 positions match TRBD2. The source was CD8+ T cells from peripheral blood mononuclear cells, collected in the third trimester of pregnancy. The CDR3 spells CASSPTSASSYNEQFF. As DNA, the CDR3 is TGTGCCAGCAGCCCCACTAGCGCAAGCTCCTACAATGAGCAGTTCTTC.